These 32 T cell receptor beta chains originate from one sample sequenced in a study of cytomegalovirus exposure and HLA in healthy donors. TCRdb's table, derived via immunoSEQ multiplex PCR, lists solely in-frame clones and lacks some. The sample has about 84,000 clones; approximately 91% are singletons. Sequencing input: PBMCs. The receptor source for this set is a man aged 30 to 45 in good health and CMV-seronegative.

This chain links TRBV7-6 with TRBJ1-1; 9 positions agree with TRBD1. Unmatched junction bases numbered 11, after V lost 5 bases and J lost 4 bases. Germline V gene data show CDR1 as SGHVS and CDR2 as FNYEAQ. CDR3 size: 16 residues. This CDR3 is CASSQDRGSGSTEAFF. DNA for the CDR3: TGTGCCAGCAGCCAGGACAGGGGAAGTGGTAGCACTGAAGCTTTCTTT.

The chain joins TRBV7-9 to TRBJ1-2; D is undetermined. Deletions cut 2 bases from V and 2 bases from J, with 12 bases between. In germline, CDR1 is SEHNR, CDR2 FQNEAQ (reference sequence). CDR3 length: 15 amino acids. Written as DNA, the CDR3 is TGTGCCAGCAGCTTATCTGCGGGGAGCAACTATGGCTACACCTTC. Residues: CASSLSAGSNYGYTF. Full variable domain (missing parts from reference TRBV7-9 and TRBJ1-2): DTGVSQNPRHKITKRGQNVTFRCDPISEHNRLYWYRQTLGQGPEFLTYFQNEAQLEKSRLLSDRFSAERPKGSFSTLEIQRTEQGDSAMYLCASSLSAGSNYGYTFGSGTRLTVV.

The V and J genes are TRBV19 and TRBJ2-5, with TRBD1 as a possible D gene (6 bases). The CDR3 covers 14 residues. CDR1 is LNHDA, CDR2 SQIVND, per germline (reference sequence). The V gene lost 4 bases and the J gene lost 3 bases, with 12 bases spanning the gap. The CDR3 DNA follows: TGTGCCAGTAGTAGGACAGAACTAGAAGAGACCCAGTACTTC. Its translation: CASSRTELEETQYF. The entire variable domain, with the rest obtained from reference TRBV19 and TRBJ2-5, is as follows: DGGITQSPKYLFRKEGQNVTLSCEQNLNHDAMYWYRQDPGQGLRLIYYSQIVNDFQKGDIAEGYSVSREKKESFPLTVTSAQKNPTAFYLCASSRTELEETQYFGPGTRLLVL.

V is TRBV28 and J is TRBJ2-5, with 8 bases identical to TRBD1. Trimming removed 7 bases from V and 4 bases from J; junction bases left unmatched: 11. This CDR3 spans 15 amino acids. The germline CDR1 and CDR2 sequences are MDHEN and SYDVKM. The CDR3 DNA reads as TGTGCCAGCACCTCATCCCAAGGGACAGGAGAGACCCAGTACTTC. This gives the protein CASTSSQGTGETQYF.

The CDR3, as DNA: TGTGCCAGCTGGGACAGGATTAATTCACCCCTCCACTTT. Residues: CASWDRINSPLHF. The chain links TRBV28 to TRBJ1-6; 8 positions match TRBD1. Germline V CDR1 and CDR2: MDHEN, SYDVKM. The CDR3 is 13 residues long. The V gene end was trimmed by 8 bases and the J gene end by 6 bases; junction bases not matched to a gene: 3.

The rearrangement uses TRBV7-8 and TRBJ2-5; D remains unclear. Germline V lookup: CDR1 SGHVS, CDR2 FQNEAQ. The CDR3 has 16 residues. The V and J ends lost 5 bases and 0 bases respectively, with 16 bases between them. The CDR3 loop reads CASSPNRLRNQETQYF. In DNA form, the CDR3 reads TGTGCCAGCAGCCCGAATCGACTGAGAAACCAAGAGACCCAGTACTTC. The full variable domain, in which reference TRBV7-8 and TRBJ2-5 provide the parts outside the CDR3, is GAGVSQSPRYKVAKRGQDVALRCDPISGHVSLFWYQQALGQGPEFLTYFQNEAQLDKSGLPSDRFFAERPEGSVSTLKIQRTQQEDSAVYLCASSPNRLRNQETQYFGPGTRLLVL.

This clone was detected once. The chain recombines TRBV5-1 with TRBJ2-6; the D gene is possibly TRBD1 (5 bases). The CDR3 is 19 amino acids. With 1 base removed from V and 0 bases from J, the gap between germline ends came to 17 bases. CDR1 is SGHRS and CDR2 is YFSETQ in the germline V gene. The CDR3 region has the DNA TGCGCCAGCAGCTTGTTAGCCGAGACAGCGATCTCTGGGGCCAACGTCCTGACTTTC. It encodes CASSLLAETAISGANVLTF.

V usage is TRBV20-1 and J usage is TRBJ2-7, with D possibly matching TRBD2 (5 bases). Trimming cost V 5 bases and J 4 bases, with 6 bases left between them. CDR3 size: 10 residues. Germline lookup yields CDR1 DFQATT and CDR2 SNEGSKA (reference sequence). This chain's CDR3 is CSAEGYEQYF. The CDR3 nucleotides are TGCAGTGCTGAGGGTTACGAGCAGTACTTC.

The V gene is TRBV11-2, the J gene TRBJ1-2, with D hard to call. The CDR3 totals 16 residues. V dropped 0 bases and J dropped 0 bases, with 11 bases sitting between them. Looked up from germline, CDR1 is SGHAT and CDR2 is FQNNGV. The DNA for the CDR3 is TGTGCCAGCAGCTTAGAGGGTCTCCTAGCTAACTATGGCTACACCTTC. Amino acid sequence: CASSLEGLLANYGYTF.

The chain recombines TRBV27 with TRBJ2-7, with D maybe TRBD1 (5 bases). In germline, CDR1 is MNHEY, CDR2 SMNVEV (reference sequence). CDR3 length: 12 residues. Trimming cost V 6 bases and J 0 bases, with 6 bases left between them. The DNA of the CDR3 is TGTGCCAGCAGAGGGGTCTCCTACGAGCAGTACTTC. Amino acid sequence: CASRGVSYEQYF.

The CDR3 loop reads CASILRGGLGETQYF. Here the CDR3 DNA reads TGTGCCAGCATACTACGGGGGGGCCTCGGAGAGACCCAGTACTTC. V is TRBV7-8 and J is TRBJ2-5, with TRBD2 matching 8 bases. The CDR3 spans 15 residues. CDR1 SGHVS and CDR2 FQNEAQ come from the germline V gene. The V and J ends lost 7 bases and 4 bases, in that order; junction bases with no gene match: 11.

The rearrangement uses TRBV10-2 and TRBJ1-2, with D maybe TRBD1 (5 bases). Trimming shortened V by 4 bases and J by 7 bases, and 25 bases separated the two germline ends. The CDR3 is 17 amino acids. Germline CDR1 WSHSY, CDR2 SAAADI. In DNA form, the CDR3 reads TGCGCCAGCAGTGGTATAGGCAGGGATTACAGTTCGGGTGGCTACACCTTC. This gives the protein CASSGIGRDYSSGGYTF.

The rearrangement uses TRBV5-5 and TRBJ1-4, with 9 bases lining up with TRBD1. The V gene's germline CDR1 is SGHKS and CDR2 YYEKEE (reference sequence). V shed 2 bases, J shed 8 bases, and the junction held 7 bases outside the gene matches. The CDR3 runs 15 residues. DNA of the CDR3: TGTGCCAGCAGCTTTTTCTTACAGGGGGCAGAAAAACTGTTTTTT. As protein: CASSFFLQGAEKLFF. The entire variable domain, with the rest obtained from reference TRBV5-5 and TRBJ1-4, is as follows: DAGVTQSPTHLIKTRGQQVTLRCSPISGHKSVSWYQQVLGQGPQFIFQYYEKEERGRGNFPDRFSARQFPNYSSELNVNALLLGDSALYLCASSFFLQGAEKLFFGSGTQLSVL.

V usage is TRBV19 and J usage is TRBJ1-1; no clear D gene. V dropped 7 bases and J dropped 4 bases, with 16 bases sitting between them. Germline V CDR1 and CDR2: LNHDA, SQIVND (reference sequence). This CDR3 has 14 residues. The CDR3: CASTSRELSTEAFF. CDR3 sequence (DNA): TGTGCCAGTACCTCGCGGGAGTTGTCCACTGAAGCTTTCTTT.

This sequence joins TRBV7-3 and TRBJ2-7, with 10 bases that match TRBD2. With V trimmed by 1 base and J by 0 bases, 9 bases remained unmatched. Per the germline V gene, CDR1 is SGHTA and CDR2 is FQGTGA. The length of the CDR3 is 18 residues. CDR3 DNA sequence: TGTGCCAGCAGCTTAAAGGGGCCGTCTAGCGGGGGCTCCTACGAGCAGTACTTC. This encodes CASSLKGPSSGGSYEQYF.

The chain is built from TRBV6-6 and TRBJ1-2; D call uncertain. The CDR3 covers 14 residues. The V gene lost 4 bases and the J gene lost 7 bases, with 16 bases spanning the gap. Germline CDR1 is MNHNY and CDR2 is SVGAGI (reference sequence). The CDR3 bases are TGTGCCAGCAGTTCATTAACCGGCGCGGGTGGCTACACCTTC. Its protein is CASSSLTGAGGYTF.

The rearrangement links TRBV4-1 to TRBJ1-6; 9 positions agree with TRBD1. The trim removed 4 bases at V and 5 bases at J, leaving 15 bases unmatched. Germline assignment: CDR1 MGHRA and CDR2 YSYEKL. CDR3 length: 19 amino acids. The CDR3 DNA follows: TGCGCCAGCAGCCGCATGACCGGGACAGGGTGGCGAAATAATTCACCCCTCCACTTT. As protein: CASSRMTGTGWRNNSPLHF.

This rearrangement joins TRBV11-2 to TRBJ2-7; 8 bases fit TRBD2. Germline CDR1 is SGHAT and CDR2 is FQNNGV. Trimming cost V 0 bases and J 4 bases; bases outside gene matches: 5. The length of the CDR3 is 15 residues. The CDR3 protein is CASSLDPLAGYEQYF. In nucleotides, the CDR3 is TGTGCCAGCAGCTTAGACCCCCTAGCGGGTTACGAGCAGTACTTC. Full variable domain (outside the CDR3, taken from reference TRBV11-2 and TRBJ2-7): EAGVAQSPRYKIIEKRQSVAFWCNPISGHATLYWYQQILGQGPKLLIQFQNNGVVDDSQLPKDRFSAERLKGVDSTLKIQPAKLEDSAVYLCASSLDPLAGYEQYFGPGTRLTVT.

The table lists this clone with a count of one. The rearrangement links TRBV29-1 to TRBJ2-2, with TRBD1 identical over 8 bases. Per the germline V gene, CDR1 is SQVTM and CDR2 is ANQGSEA. V lost 7 bases, J lost 2 bases, and 3 bases stayed unmatched. This CDR3 spans 13 amino acids. The CDR3 loop reads CSADRGNTGELFF. The CDR3, as DNA: TGCAGCGCCGACAGGGGAAACACCGGGGAGCTGTTTTTT.

The V and J genes are TRBV28 and TRBJ2-6; D uncertain. With 4 bases removed from V and 2 bases from J, the gap between germline ends came to 12 bases. The germline V gene encodes CDR1 MDHEN and CDR2 SYDVKM. The CDR3 runs to 16 residues. CDR3 sequence (DNA): TGTGCCAGCAGTTCACGACTGGCCACTGGGGCCAACGTCCTGACTTTC. Translating it yields CASSSRLATGANVLTF.

This chain joins TRBV7-9 and TRBJ2-1; 11 positions match TRBD2. The CDR3 is 18 amino acids. Germline CDR1 SEHNR, CDR2 FQNEAQ (reference sequence). V was pared by 6 bases and J by 0 bases, with 10 bases of the junction left unmatched. CDR3 in DNA: TGTGCCAGCAGTCCCGGGACTAGCGGTTTTAGCTCCTACAATGAGCAGTTCTTC. Protein product: CASSPGTSGFSSYNEQFF.

This clone was detected once. This chain connects TRBV4-2 to TRBJ1-3; 7 positions agree with TRBD1. CDR1 is LGHNA, CDR2 YNFKEQ, per germline. V shed 1 base, J shed 0 bases, and the junction held 6 bases outside the gene matches. The CDR3 is 17 residues long. The CDR3 DNA sequence: TGTGCCAGCAGCCAAGGACAGGGAAGGGTCTCTGGAAACACCATATATTTT. Translating gives CASSQGQGRVSGNTIYF.

This chain connects TRBV10-1 to TRBJ2-2, with TRBD1 matching 7 bases. Germline loops: CDR1 WNHNN, CDR2 SYGVQD (reference sequence). V shed 5 bases, J shed 1 base, and the junction held 4 bases outside the gene matches. The CDR3 covers 15 residues. The CDR3 sequence: CASSWDSRNTGELFF. CDR3 nucleotides: TGCGCCAGCAGTTGGGACAGCCGGAACACCGGGGAGCTGTTTTTT.

This clone was picked up one time. The chain employs TRBV2 and TRBJ2-2; 11 nucleotides match TRBD2. The CDR3 runs 17 residues. The V gene's germline CDR1 is SNHLY and CDR2 FYNNEI. Germline trimming cut 5 bases from V and 8 bases from J; bases unmatched to any gene: 13. CDR3 nucleotide sequence: TGTGCCAGCAGTATTTGGCTAGCGGGGGGACATACGGGGGAGCTGTTTTTT. This encodes CASSIWLAGGHTGELFF.

This clone was seen only a few times. V and J are TRBV6-1 and TRBJ1-1; possibly TRBD1 for D (6 bases). Germline V gives CDR1 MNHNS, CDR2 SASEGT. The V end lost 2 bases, the J end lost 3 bases, and 16 bases lay between the germline ends. This CDR3 has 16 amino acids. The CDR3 coding sequence is TGTGCCAGCAGTGAATTCCTGGGTAAGGGGGACACTGAAGCTTTCTTT. Translated, it gives CASSEFLGKGDTEAFF.

V usage is TRBV7-8 and J usage is TRBJ2-1; D possibly corresponds to TRBD1 (5 bases). This CDR3 has 14 residues. The V end was cut by 2 bases, the J end by 6 bases, with 11 bases between. The germline V gene encodes CDR1 SGHVS and CDR2 FQNEAQ. CDR3 bases: TGTGCCAGCAGCTTATATGCAGGGATCAATGAGCAGTTCTTC. Its translation is CASSLYAGINEQFF.

DNA for the CDR3: TGTGCCATCCGGGGCGGGGGCGATGCAAACAATGAGCAGTTCTTC. Its protein is CAIRGGGDANNEQFF. The chain employs TRBV10-3 and TRBJ2-1; a possible D gene is TRBD2 (7 bases). The length of the CDR3 is 15 residues. V lost 8 bases and J 5 bases, leaving 19 bases between the germline ends. Germline values: CDR1 ENHRY, CDR2 SYGVKD.

This rearrangement joins TRBV28 to TRBJ1-4; the D is unclear. Trimming took off 3 bases at V and 3 bases at J, with 17 bases between the two ends. Germline values: CDR1 MDHEN, CDR2 SYDVKM. CDR3 length equals 17 residues. The CDR3 sequence is CASSFGDQLLSNEKLFF. In nucleotides, the CDR3 is TGTGCCAGCAGTTTCGGAGACCAGCTCCTTTCTAATGAAAAACTGTTTTTT.

V gene TRBV19 combines with J gene TRBJ1-2; 9 bases are shared with TRBD1. V trimming: 5 bases; J trimming: 4 bases; junction bases outside the gene matches: 11. CDR3 length equals 16 residues. From germline, CDR1 is LNHDA and CDR2 SQIVND (reference sequence). The CDR3 DNA follows: TGTGCCAGTAGTCTGCGGACAGGGGATGAATTCTATGGCTACACCTTC. It encodes CASSLRTGDEFYGYTF.

The chain combines TRBV10-3 with TRBJ2-2; TRBD2 matches at 10 bases. Per germline, CDR1 ENHRY and CDR2 SYGVKD. The CDR3 has 16 residues. With V trimmed by 6 bases and J by 3 bases, 7 bases remained unmatched. This CDR3 is CAIRALAGTYTGELFF. CDR3 nucleotide sequence: TGTGCCATCAGGGCACTAGCGGGGACGTACACCGGGGAGCTGTTTTTT.

The gene calls are TRBV7-9 and TRBJ1-3; 8 nucleotides match TRBD1. Germline V CDR1 and CDR2: SEHNR, FQNEAQ (reference sequence). J lost 0 bases, V lost 5 bases, and 9 bases had no gene match. The CDR3 is 17 amino acids. CDR3 in DNA: TGTGCCAGCAGCCAAGGACAGGGTGGGGTCTCTGGAAACACCATATATTTT. Its translation is CASSQGQGGVSGNTIYF.

The rearrangement uses TRBV7-9 and TRBJ2-1, with TRBD2 as a possible D gene (6 bases). Trimming shortened V by 2 bases and J by 2 bases, and 13 bases separated the two germline ends. Germline V lookup: CDR1 SEHNR, CDR2 FQNEAQ (reference sequence). This CDR3 contains 16 residues. CDR3 loop: CASSLLDPSAYNEQFF. The CDR3 nucleotides are TGTGCCAGCAGCTTATTAGATCCTAGCGCCTACAATGAGCAGTTCTTC.